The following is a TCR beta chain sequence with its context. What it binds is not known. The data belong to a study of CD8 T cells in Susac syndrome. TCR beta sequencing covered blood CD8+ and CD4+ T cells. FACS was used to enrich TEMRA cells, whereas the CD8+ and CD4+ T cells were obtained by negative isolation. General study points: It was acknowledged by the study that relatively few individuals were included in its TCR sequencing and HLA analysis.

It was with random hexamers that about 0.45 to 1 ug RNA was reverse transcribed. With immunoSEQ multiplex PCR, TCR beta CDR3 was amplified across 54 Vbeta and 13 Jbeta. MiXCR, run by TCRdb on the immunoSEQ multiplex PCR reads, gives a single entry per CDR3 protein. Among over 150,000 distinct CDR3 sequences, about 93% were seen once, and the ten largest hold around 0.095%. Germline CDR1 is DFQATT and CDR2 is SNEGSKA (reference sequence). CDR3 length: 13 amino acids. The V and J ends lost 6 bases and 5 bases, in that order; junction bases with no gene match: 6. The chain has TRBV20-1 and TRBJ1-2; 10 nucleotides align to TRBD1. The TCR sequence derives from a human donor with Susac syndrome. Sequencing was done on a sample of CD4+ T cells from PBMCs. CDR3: CSARTGGNYGYTF. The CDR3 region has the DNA TGCAGTGCGAGGACAGGGGGAAATTATGGCTACACCTTC.